The entry below describes one T cell receptor (beta chain). The antigen it binds to is not known. No base quality information exists; no much larger clone differs at one position. The germline V gene (reference sequence) yields SGHNT for CDR1 and YYREEE for CDR2. The junction shows trimming of 4 bases on V and 3 bases on J, and the gene matches do not reach 9 bases of it. From the cysteine up to the phenylalanine, the CDR3 has a length of 15 residues. The kept DNA is CDR3 alone, 45 bases in frame from the first base. The sample comes from a study of T cells in Graves' hyperthyroidism and ophthalmopathy (dated by TCRdb to the late 2010s). Study-level background: Peripheral blood was collected at initial diagnosis, before any treatment. In several Graves' hyperthyroidism patients, the study also compared T-cell repertoires from thyroid tissue with T-cell repertoires from blood. The approximately 90 discovery patients were randomly split 7:3 into training and test sets. To identify distinguishing TCR V-J signatures, a discovery cohort of some 99 patients was used, comprising 43 with Graves' ophthalmopathy and some 57 with stable Graves' hyperthyroidism. According to the paper, TCR Vbeta CDR3 sequencing was carried out on over 130 peripheral blood samples, which came from under 50 ophthalmopathy, 80 or so hyperthyroidism and about 17 progressor patients. Prospective prediction of ophthalmopathy was tested in an independent validation cohort consisting of some 18 hyperthyroidism patients and more than 15 patients who later progressed to ophthalmopathy. After sampling, hyperthyroidism patients received methimazole starting at 30 mg daily, and ophthalmopathy patients received high-dose intravenous methylprednisolone. The full study reports these points: Blood samples also contained most of the expanded thyroid clonotypes (frequency above 0.001), which suggests that blood repertoires may reflect thyroid immune responses. Sample size was not statistically predetermined, and investigators were not blinded to group allocation. A model built on a 13 V-J signature distinguished ophthalmopathy from stable hyperthyroidism, reaching about 88% sensitivity and around 81% specificity in cross-validation and 80%/75% in testing. During validation, the model predicted progression to ophthalmopathy a median of around six months ahead of onset, with approximately 70% sensitivity and 72% to 85% specificity.

Stable Graves' hyperthyroidism was defined as no progression to ophthalmopathy during 18 months of follow-up. Hyperthyroidism patients were newly diagnosed, with disease duration under 2 months, and aged 18 to 65 years. Patients with uncontrolled infections, other autoimmune diseases, pregnancy or lactation were excluded. Diagnoses were based on clinical symptoms, serum thyroxine and TRAb, thyroid ultrasound and orbital computed tomography. PBMCs were isolated from 7.5 to 10 ml of fresh peripheral blood by Ficoll-Paque density gradient centrifugation. Total RNA was extracted with Trizol reagent, and quality was checked on an Agilent 2100 Bioanalyzer. TCR beta CDR3 regions were amplified from RNA transcripts. For the first round of RT-PCR on the TCR CDR3, the HTBI primer set was used together with the Qiagen OneStep RT-PCR kit. Libraries were constructed in a second round of multiplex PCR, after which size selection and purification were carried out. Libraries were sequenced paired-end with 100 bp reads on an Illumina HiSeq2000. Concerning the study's data processing: SOAPnuke was used to process the raw data, removing reads that contained adapters or uncalled bases, had a mean Phred below 15, or lacked an exact match to the constant primer or identifier. COPE v1.2.5 was used to merge the high-quality paired reads, and each unique nucleotide sequence was defined as a clonotype. Clonotypes were aligned to IMGT TRBV, TRBD and TRBJ reference segments using MiTCR v1.1. Only V-J combinations with frequency above 0.0001, covering about 99% of repertoires, were analysed. The TCS score was defined as F50 (clonal expansion) divided by E x V (chaos), with BLOSUM62-based TCRdist calculated between CDR3 peptides within each V-J. Welch's t-statistics and random forest reduced fewer than 550 V-J features to 13, which were used in a naive Bayes classifier (R e1071). The Morisita-Horn index was used to measure how similar the thyroid and blood repertoires were. The public reads were quality trimmed at Q25 with fastp and then assembled into clones with MiXCR by TCRdb, keeping productive beta chains. Rows are combined by CDR3 protein, so each entry shows the most common genes and DNA. TCRdb, not the authors, supplied the V and J calls. The sample table contains 700,000 to 850,000 distinct CDR3 sequences; only one count was recorded for roughly a third of them. Roughly 31% of the sample rests with the top ten.

This chain joins TRBV5-4 to TRBJ2-7; 8 of the junction bases match TRBD2. The receptor was derived from a woman in her thirties or forties with Graves' hyperthyroidism. The material sequenced was blood. The CDR3 is CASSRGERGIYEQYF. The DNA is TGTGCCAGCAGCCGCGGTGAGCGGGGGATCTACGAGCAGTACTTC.